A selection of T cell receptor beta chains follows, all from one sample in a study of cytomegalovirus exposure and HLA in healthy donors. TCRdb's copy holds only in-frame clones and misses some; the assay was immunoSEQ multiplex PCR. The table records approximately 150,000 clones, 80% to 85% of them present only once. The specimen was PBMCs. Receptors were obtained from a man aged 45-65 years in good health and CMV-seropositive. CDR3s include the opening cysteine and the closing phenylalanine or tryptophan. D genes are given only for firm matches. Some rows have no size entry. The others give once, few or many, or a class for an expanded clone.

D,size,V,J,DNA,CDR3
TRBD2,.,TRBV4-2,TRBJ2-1,TGTGCCAGCAGCCAAGATAGGAGCGGGAGGGTTAATGAGCAGTTCTTC,CASSQDRSGRVNEQFF
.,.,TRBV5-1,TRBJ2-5,TGCGCCAGCAGCTTACTCCCCCAAGAGACCCAGTACTTC,CASSLLPQETQYF
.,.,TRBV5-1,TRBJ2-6,TGCGCCAGCAGCTTTCAGGGGTCTGGGGCCAACGTCCTGACTTTC,CASSFQGSGANVLTF
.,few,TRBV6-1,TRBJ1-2,TGTGCCAGCAGTGCAGAAGTTAACTATGGCTACACCTTC,CASSAEVNYGYTF
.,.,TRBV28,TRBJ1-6,TGTGCCAGCAGTTCGTATCAGGGTTCAGATAATTCACCCCTCCACTTT,CASSSYQGSDNSPLHF
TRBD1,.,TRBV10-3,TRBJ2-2,TGTGCCATCAGTGACCACCTCGGGACAGGGCGAAACACCGGGGAGCTGTTTTTT,CAISDHLGTGRNTGELFF
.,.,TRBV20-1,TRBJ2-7,TGCAGTGCTACCGGTCCTACCGGGCAGTACTTC,CSATGPTGQYF
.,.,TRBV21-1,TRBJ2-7,TGTGCCAGCAGCGCAGGACAGGGACTCTACGAGCAGTACTTC,CASSAGQGLYEQYF
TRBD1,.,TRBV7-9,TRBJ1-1,TGTGCCAGCAGCCTACAGGGGTCGAACACTGAAGCTTTCTTT,CASSLQGSNTEAFF
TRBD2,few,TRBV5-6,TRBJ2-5,TGTGCCAGCAGCGCCGGACTAGCGGGGGGAGTGTTAGAGACCCAGTACTTC,CASSAGLAGGVLETQYF
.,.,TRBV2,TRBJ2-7,TGTGCCAGCACTCAATTATTCTCCAGGGCGTACTTC,CASTQLFSRAYF
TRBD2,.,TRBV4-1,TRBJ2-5,TGCGCCAGCAGCCCGTGGACTAGTGAAGAGACCCAGTACTTC,CASSPWTSEETQYF
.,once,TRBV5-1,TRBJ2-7,TGCGCCAGCAGCCACGGACAGTTGGGCTACGAGCAGTACTTC,CASSHGQLGYEQYF
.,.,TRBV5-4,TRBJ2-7,TGTGCCAGCAGCAACAGAGGACAGAAACACGAGCAGTACTTC,CASSNRGQKHEQYF
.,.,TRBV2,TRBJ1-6,TGTGCCAGCAGTGATTCGGGGTCACCCCTCCACTTT,CASSDSGSPLHF
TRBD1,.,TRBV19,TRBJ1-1,TGTGCCAGTAGGGAAGGGGGCCTTACGAACACTGAAGCTTTCTTT,CASREGGLTNTEAFF
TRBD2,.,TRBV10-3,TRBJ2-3,TGTGCCATCAGTGGGGGGACTAGCGGGACAGATACGCAGTATTTT,CAISGGTSGTDTQYF
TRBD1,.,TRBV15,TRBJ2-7,TGTGCCACCAGCAGAGATTCTAATCGGGACAGGTATTCCTACGAGCAGTACTTC,CATSRDSNRDRYSYEQYF
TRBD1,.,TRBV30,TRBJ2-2,TGTGCCTGGAGTTCCGGGACAGGGGGCGGGGAGCTGTTTTTT,CAWSSGTGGGELFF
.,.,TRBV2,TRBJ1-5,TGTGCCAGCAGTTCACAGGTCGACGGCAATCAGCCCCAGCATTTT,CASSSQVDGNQPQHF
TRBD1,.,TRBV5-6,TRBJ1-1,TGTGCCAGCAGCGGAGGGACAGGGATAGGAACTGAAGCTTTCTTT,CASSGGTGIGTEAFF
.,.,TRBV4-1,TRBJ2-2,TGCGCCAGCAGCCGAGGACACGGCAACCCCGGGGAGCTGTTTTTT,CASSRGHGNPGELFF
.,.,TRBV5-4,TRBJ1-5,TGTGCCAGCAGCTTGGCAGGGAATCAGCCCCAGCATTTT,CASSLAGNQPQHF
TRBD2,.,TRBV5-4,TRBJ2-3,TGTGCCAGCAACGAGTGGTTAGCGGGAGATACGCAGTATTTT,CASNEWLAGDTQYF
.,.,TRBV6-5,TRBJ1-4,TGTGCCAGCAGGCGGGGTGGGGAAAAACTGTTTTTT,CASRRGGEKLFF
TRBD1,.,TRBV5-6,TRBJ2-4,TGTGCCAGCAGCCCGGGACAGGGTGTTTACATTCAGTACTTC,CASSPGQGVYIQYF
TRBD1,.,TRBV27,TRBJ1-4,TGTGCCAGCAGTAACACAGGGGGACGCGAAAAACTGTTTTTT,CASSNTGGREKLFF
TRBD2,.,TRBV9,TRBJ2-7,TGTGCCAGCAGCGGGGGCGGGGGCTACGAGCAGTACTTC,CASSGGGGYEQYF
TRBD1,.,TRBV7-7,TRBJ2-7,TGTGCCAGCAGCGAGGACAGGGGGTCCCACGAGCAGTACTTC,CASSEDRGSHEQYF
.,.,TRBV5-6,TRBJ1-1,TGTGCCAGCAGCCCCGGAGGCGTGGGTGAAGCTTTCTTT,CASSPGGVGEAFF
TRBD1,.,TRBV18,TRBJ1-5,TGTGCCAGCTCACGAGGACAGGGAAATCAGCCCCAGCATTTT,CASSRGQGNQPQHF
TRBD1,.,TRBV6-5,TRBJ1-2,TGTGCCAGCAGTTTCCTAGACAGGGTAAACTATGGCTACACCTTC,CASSFLDRVNYGYTF
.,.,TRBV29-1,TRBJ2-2,TGCAGCGTCACAGGGATAGGGAACACCGGGGAGCTGTTTTTT,CSVTGIGNTGELFF
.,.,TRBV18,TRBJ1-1,TGTGCCAGCTCACCAGAGGATTGGGGCCAAGCTTTCTTT,CASSPEDWGQAFF
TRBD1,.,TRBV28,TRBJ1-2,TGTGCCAGCAGTTTATCCGGGACAGTGCTCTATGGCTACACCTTC,CASSLSGTVLYGYTF
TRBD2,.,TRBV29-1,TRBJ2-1,TGCAGCGTTGAAAGTGGGCTAGCGGGTCGTGAGCAGTTCTTC,CSVESGLAGREQFF
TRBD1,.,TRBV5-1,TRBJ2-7,TGCGCCAGCAGCATCGGGACAGGGGGCTCCGAGCAGTACTTC,CASSIGTGGSEQYF
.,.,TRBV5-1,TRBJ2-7,TGCGCCAGCAGTTTTACATTGGACAGCTACGAGCAGTACTTC,CASSFTLDSYEQYF
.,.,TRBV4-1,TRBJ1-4,TGCGCCAGCAGCCAAGAGTCTAACGTAGATAGCCTTAATGAAAAACTGTTTTTT,CASSQESNVDSLNEKLFF
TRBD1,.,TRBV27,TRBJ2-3,TGTGCCAGCAGACTGACAGGGTTGGATACGCAGTATTTT,CASRLTGLDTQYF
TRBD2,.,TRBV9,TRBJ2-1,TGTGCCAGCAGCGTAGTCCCTAGCGGGGGTTCGAATGAGCAGTTCTTC,CASSVVPSGGSNEQFF
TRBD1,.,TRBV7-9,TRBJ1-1,TGTTCCAGCAGCCCGCCGGGACAGGGTAGGAACACTGAAGCTTTCTTT,CSSSPPGQGRNTEAFF
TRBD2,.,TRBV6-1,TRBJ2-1,TGTGCCAGCAGTGATGGGACTAGCTGGGCTGTTGAGCAGTTCTTC,CASSDGTSWAVEQFF
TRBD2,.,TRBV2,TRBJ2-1,TGTGCCAGCACAAAGGGGAGGGGTAGCGGACACTCCTACAATGAGCAGTTCTTC,CASTKGRGSGHSYNEQFF
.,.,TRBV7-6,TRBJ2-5,TGTGCCAGCAGCTTAGTCAGGGGACAAGAGACCCAGTACTTC,CASSLVRGQETQYF
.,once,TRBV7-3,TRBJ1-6,TGTGCCAGCAGCCCAGGAGGTAATTCACCCCTCCACTTT,CASSPGGNSPLHF
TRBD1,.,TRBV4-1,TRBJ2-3,TGCGCCAGCAGCCAAGTTTACGGGACAGGTACTAGCACAGATACGCAGTATTTT,CASSQVYGTGTSTDTQYF
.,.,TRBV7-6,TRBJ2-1,TGTGCCAGCAGCTTAGGGGGTGACAGCAATGAGCAGTTCTTC,CASSLGGDSNEQFF
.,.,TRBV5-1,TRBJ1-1,TGCGCCAGCAGCTCCGGATCAACACGGGACACTGAAGCTTTCTTT,CASSSGSTRDTEAFF
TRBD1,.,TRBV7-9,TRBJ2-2,TGTGCCAGCAGCACCCGACAGGGGCAAATCGGGGAGCTGTTTTTT,CASSTRQGQIGELFF
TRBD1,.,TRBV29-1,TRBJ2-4,TGCAGCGTTGTTATTGGACAGGGGCGAAACATTCAGTACTTC,CSVVIGQGRNIQYF
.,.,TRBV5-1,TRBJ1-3,TGCGCCAGCCCAAAGTCGACAGGCCACTCTGGAAACACCATATATTTT,CASPKSTGHSGNTIYF
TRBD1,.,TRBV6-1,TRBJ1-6,TGTGCCAGCAGTGAACAGGGGGCGTCGAATAATTCACCCCTCCACTTT,CASSEQGASNNSPLHF
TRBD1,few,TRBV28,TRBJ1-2,TGTGCCAGCAGTGCGACAGGGGGAAGCTATGGCTACACCTTC,CASSATGGSYGYTF
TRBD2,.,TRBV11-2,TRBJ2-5,TGTGCCAGCAGCTTAGGTCTAGCGGGGGTTCGGGAGACCCAGTACTTC,CASSLGLAGVRETQYF
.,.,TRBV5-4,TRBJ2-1,TGTGCCAGCAGCTTGGCGTCAGGGGTTGCCTACAATGAGCAGTTCTTC,CASSLASGVAYNEQFF
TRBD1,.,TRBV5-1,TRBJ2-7,TGCGCCAGCAGCTTTCGGGACAGCACCTACGAGCAGTACTTC,CASSFRDSTYEQYF